This is a list of T cell receptor beta chains from one sample in a study of OX40 agonist ivuxolimab in advanced cancers. Measured with immunoSEQ multiplex PCR; TCRdb has only the in-frame clones, and not every one. The sample contains approximately 20,000 clones, 70% to 90% of which appear only once. The sample in question was CD4+ or CD8+ T cells sorted from blood, obtained in a trial of the OX40 agonist ivuxolimab. All receptors derive from an adult with an advanced solid tumor such as melanoma, head and neck, liver or kidney cancer. The CDR3 runs from the conserved cysteine through the conserved F or W. A D gene is named only where the DNA matches it firmly. The size of a clone is reported for some rows only, either as once, few or many, or as a class for expanded clones.

v_gene	abundance	j_gene	len	d_gene	CDR3aa	CDR3nt
TRBV28	.	TRBJ2-7	16	TRBD1	CASSTGTGTINYEQYF	TGTGCCAGCAGTACCGGGACAGGGACCATTAATTACGAGCAGTACTTC
TRBV28	.	TRBJ2-7	14	TRBD1	CASSLVGQGKEQYF	TGTGCCAGCAGTTTGGTCGGACAGGGAAAAGAGCAGTACTTC
TRBV6-5	.	TRBJ2-3	12	.	CASWRDTDTQYF	TGTGCCAGCTGGCGGGACACAGATACGCAGTATTTT
TRBV7-9	.	TRBJ2-1	15	TRBD2	CASSGAGGPWNEQFF	TGTGCCAGCAGTGGGGCGGGAGGGCCTTGGAATGAGCAGTTCTTC
TRBV25-1	.	TRBJ1-1	15	.	CASSEYGAANTEAFF	TGTGCCAGCAGTGAATATGGGGCAGCAAACACTGAAGCTTTCTTT
TRBV7-3	.	TRBJ2-2	15	TRBD2	CASSSGTGGTGELFF	TGTGCCAGCAGCTCCGGGACGGGGGGAACCGGGGAGCTGTTTTTT
TRBV19	.	TRBJ1-5	14	.	CASSPQGMGQPQHF	TGTGCCAGTAGTCCCCAGGGGATGGGTCAGCCCCAGCATTTT
TRBV7-2	.	TRBJ2-7	12	.	CASSPSSYEQYF	TGTGCCAGCAGCCCTAGCTCCTACGAGCAGTACTTC
TRBV4-3	.	TRBJ1-4	15	.	CASSQGGARLEKLFF	TGCGCCAGCAGCCAAGGGGGGGCGCGGCTTGAAAAACTGTTTTTT
TRBV4-1	.	TRBJ2-7	16	.	CASSQGIGGDSYEQYF	TGCGCCAGCAGCCAAGGCATAGGGGGGGACTCCTACGAGCAGTACTTC
TRBV19	.	TRBJ1-4	18	.	CASSRDRAEGRWPEKLFF	TGTGCCAGTAGCCGGGACCGGGCAGAGGGTCGGTGGCCGGAAAAACTGTTTTTT
TRBV5-1	.	TRBJ2-7	16	TRBD2	CASSLEWGGSSYEQYF	TGCGCCAGCAGCTTGGAGTGGGGGGGAAGCTCCTACGAGCAGTACTTC
TRBV6-4	.	TRBJ2-1	16	TRBD2	CASSGLAGGSYNEQFF	TGTGCCAGCAGCGGACTAGCGGGAGGTTCCTACAATGAGCAGTTCTTC
TRBV9	.	TRBJ2-3	16	TRBD2	CASSGWTSGRADTQYF	TGTGCCAGCAGCGGCTGGACTAGCGGGAGGGCCGATACGCAGTATTTT
TRBV7-8	.	TRBJ2-5	14	.	CASSPWGKAETQYF	TGTGCCAGCAGCCCGTGGGGAAAAGCAGAGACCCAGTACTTC
TRBV7-3	.	TRBJ2-2	15	.	CASSSSGLNTGELFF	TGTGCCAGCAGCTCATCCGGGCTGAACACCGGGGAGCTGTTTTTT
TRBV29-1	.	TRBJ2-1	14	.	CSVVGSRGKNEQFF	TGCAGCGTTGTCGGGAGCCGGGGCAAGAATGAGCAGTTCTTC
TRBV11-2	once	TRBJ1-2	13	.	CASGPPAGQGYTF	TGTGCCAGCGGCCCCCCCGCAGGGCAGGGCTACACCTTC
TRBV7-3	.	TRBJ2-1	15	.	CASSSGLTSYNEQFF	TGTGCCAGCAGCTCCGGACTGACATCCTACAATGAGCAGTTCTTC
TRBV18	.	TRBJ2-3	14	TRBD1	CASSPDRGRNTQYF	TGTGCCAGCTCACCGGACAGGGGGCGAAATACGCAGTATTTT
TRBV28	.	TRBJ2-2	15	TRBD1	CASSLAGGDTGELFF	TGTGCCAGCAGTTTAGCAGGGGGAGACACCGGGGAGCTGTTTTTT
TRBV6-1	.	TRBJ2-7	13	.	CASRFTGNYEQYF	TGTGCCAGCAGATTCACAGGGAACTACGAGCAGTACTTC
TRBV13	.	TRBJ2-4	13	TRBD1	CASSLDRGDIQYF	TGTGCCAGCAGCCTCGACAGGGGTGACATTCAGTACTTC
TRBV11-3	.	TRBJ1-1	15	TRBD1	CASSFVGQGYTEAFF	TGTGCCAGCAGCTTTGTGGGACAGGGGTACACTGAAGCTTTCTTT
TRBV29-1	.	TRBJ2-7	16	TRBD1	CSVEDTFGTGGGEQYF	TGCAGCGTTGAAGATACGTTCGGGACAGGGGGGGGCGAGCAGTACTTC
TRBV27	.	TRBJ2-2	17	.	CASSLSTGTARTGELFF	TGTGCCAGCAGTTTATCGACCGGGACCGCGAGGACCGGGGAGCTGTTTTTT
TRBV7-3	.	TRBJ2-1	17	TRBD2	CASSSPTSGRDGNEQFF	TGTGCCAGCAGCTCCCCGACTAGCGGGAGGGATGGCAATGAGCAGTTCTTC
TRBV30	.	TRBJ2-1	10	.	CAARTNEQFF	TGTGCCGCGAGAACGAATGAGCAGTTCTTC
TRBV9	.	TRBJ2-5	14	.	CASSPPRDSSEQYF	TGTGCCAGCAGCCCCCCAAGGGACTCGAGTGAGCAGTACTTC
TRBV19	.	TRBJ2-7	14	TRBD2	CASSIAGGSYEQYF	TGTGCCAGTAGTATAGCGGGAGGGTCCTACGAGCAGTACTTC
TRBV28	.	TRBJ2-2	18	TRBD2	CASSWAPGTSGTTGELFF	TGTGCCAGCAGCTGGGCCCCCGGGACTAGCGGGACAACCGGGGAGCTGTTTTTT
TRBV27	.	TRBJ2-7	12	.	CASSLREGEQYF	TGTGCCAGCAGTTTAAGGGAAGGCGAGCAGTACTTC
TRBV27	.	TRBJ2-7	15	TRBD2	CASSPSSSGSYEQYF	TGTGCCAGCAGTCCCAGCTCTAGCGGGAGTTACGAGCAGTACTTC
TRBV19	few	TRBJ1-5	14	.	CASSLSLSNQPQHF	TGTGCCAGTAGTCTCTCTCTTAGCAATCAGCCCCAGCATTTT
TRBV9	.	TRBJ2-1	15	TRBD2	CASSVTLAGAVEQFF	TGTGCCAGCAGCGTAACACTAGCGGGAGCCGTTGAGCAGTTCTTC
TRBV6-5	.	TRBJ1-2	13	TRBD1	CASSYDRGGGYTF	TGTGCCAGCAGTTACGACAGGGGTGGTGGCTACACCTTC
TRBV6-4	.	TRBJ2-1	19	TRBD2	CASSEWGGPAGGPVNEQFF	TGTGCCAGCAGTGAATGGGGTGGTCCCGCGGGAGGGCCGGTTAATGAGCAGTTCTTC
TRBV19	.	TRBJ2-1	14	TRBD1	CASSRDSSYNEQFF	TGTGCCAGTAGCCGGGACAGCTCCTACAATGAGCAGTTCTTC
TRBV2	.	TRBJ2-1	8	.	CASMEQFF	TGTGCCAGCATGGAGCAGTTCTTC
TRBV27	.	TRBJ2-2	18	.	CASSLSSGVVWDTGELFF	TGTGCCAGCAGTTTATCTTCAGGGGTGGTTTGGGACACCGGGGAGCTGTTTTTT
TRBV28	.	TRBJ2-2	15	.	CASRHKLGNTGELFF	TGTGCCAGCAGACACAAACTAGGGAATACCGGGGAGCTGTTTTTT
TRBV7-3	.	TRBJ2-3	16	TRBD2	CASSLGTSTYTDTQYF	TGTGCCAGCAGCTTGGGGACTAGCACATACACAGATACGCAGTATTTT
TRBV14	.	TRBJ2-3	14	.	CASSQDLRTDTQYF	TGTGCCAGCAGCCAAGATCTACGGACAGATACGCAGTATTTT
TRBV25-1	.	TRBJ2-2	12	.	CASSVSSGELFF	TGTGCCAGCAGTGTGTCTTCCGGGGAGCTGTTTTTT
TRBV7-2	.	TRBJ2-1	18	.	CASSSRDSTTVGYNEQFF	TGTGCCAGCAGCTCCCGGGACTCAACGACGGTGGGATACAATGAGCAGTTCTTC